Below are 3 T cell receptor beta chains sequenced from a single sample in a study of response to subunit inactivated influenza vaccine. Using its own MiXCR run on the RT-PCR reads, TCRdb lists one record per CDR3 protein. Here the sample spans 160,000 or so distinct CDR3 sequences, around 9.9% being singletons. The sample in question was non-naive T cells sorted from PBMCs, obtained more than 35 days after vaccination. These receptors all stem from a man in his forties or fifties who received an inactivated influenza vaccine.

V and J are TRBV20-1 and TRBJ2-5; the D gene is possibly TRBD2 (6 bases). Trimming left V 0 bases short and J 2 bases short, with 13 bases between. The CDR3 spans 15 residues. The germline gives CDR1 DFQATT, CDR2 SNEGSKA (reference sequence). The CDR3 sequence: CSARDPVLAQETQYF. For the CDR3, the DNA is TGCAGTGCTAGAGATCCCGTACTAGCTCAAGAGACCCAGTACTTC.

This clonotype was counted ten times or more. The rearrangement uses TRBV7-3 and TRBJ2-5; D gene ambiguous. The CDR3 is made up of 13 amino acids. CDR1 is SGHTA, CDR2 FQGTGA, per germline. V gave up 5 bases and J gave up 4 bases, with 11 bases separating them. Here the CDR3 reads CASSQGSGETQYF. The CDR3 bases are TGTGCCAGCAGCCAAGGGTCTGGAGAGACCCAGTACTTC.

Only a few counts were recorded for this clonotype. The chain couples TRBV3-1 to TRBJ2-3; D assignment may be TRBD1 or TRBD2 (5 bases each). Trimming removed 1 base from V and 0 bases from J, with 11 bases in between. The CDR3 is made up of 16 amino acids. Germline lookup yields CDR1 LGHDT and CDR2 YNNKEL (reference sequence). DNA for the CDR3: TGTGCCAGCAGCCAAGTTCTCGGGGCAAGCACAGATACGCAGTATTTT. It specifies CASSQVLGASTDTQYF.